A selection of T cell receptor beta chains follows, all from one sample in a study of Tregs in tolerant kidney transplant recipients. The assay was immunoSEQ multiplex PCR, and TCRdb's table has in-frame clones only and misses some. The sample yields 74,000 or so clones, roughly 91% seen once. Sequences were derived from CD4+ T cells from blood (PBMCs), sampled 24 months after the transplant. These receptors were taken from a human patient who received a combined kidney and bone marrow transplant. Part of the T cell pool may stem from the graft donor. Each CDR3 is given with its conserved first and last residue. The order of the fields is J gene, D gene, clone size, V gene, CDR3 DNA, CDR3 protein. A D gene is named only where the DNA matches it firmly. Only part of the rows carry a size: once, few, many, or a class if the clone is expanded.

TRBJ1-1,-,-,TRBV9,TGTGCCAGCAGCCCAGGCGGGGTAGATAAAGCTTTCTTT,CASSPGGVDKAFF
TRBJ2-3,-,-,TRBV5-4,TGTGCCAGCAGCCCGGGGGGCCCAGATACGCAGTATTTT,CASSPGGPDTQYF
TRBJ1-2,TRBD1,-,TRBV15,TGTGCCACCAGCAGAGGGGGGATTGGGACAGACACCTTC,CATSRGGIGTDTF
TRBJ2-3,-,-,TRBV11-2,TGTGCCAGCAGGATTTCCACTAGCACAGATACGCAGTATTTT,CASRISTSTDTQYF
TRBJ1-2,TRBD1,few,TRBV4-1,TGCGCCAGCAGCCGACCGGGACAGGCAAACTATGGCTACACCTTC,CASSRPGQANYGYTF
TRBJ2-2,-,-,TRBV19,TGTGCCAGCTATAAACTCGGGGAGCTGTTTTTT,CASYKLGELFF
TRBJ2-2,TRBD1,-,TRBV9,TGTGCCAGCAGAGTGGGACAGATGAACACCGGGGAGCTGTTTTTT,CASRVGQMNTGELFF
TRBJ2-1,-,-,TRBV18,TGTGCCAGCTCAGTAGTTTACAATGAGCAGTTCTTC,CASSVVYNEQFF
TRBJ2-1,-,once,TRBV9,TGTGCCAGCAGCGTAGTGGACTACTCCTACAATGAGCAGTTCTTC,CASSVVDYSYNEQFF
TRBJ2-1,TRBD2,-,TRBV11-2,TGTGCCAGCAGCTTAGCGGGACTAGCGGGGCTATACAATGAGCAGTTCTTC,CASSLAGLAGLYNEQFF
TRBJ2-3,TRBD1,-,TRBV18,TGTGCCAGCTCACAAGATTTTAGAGGACAGGGAGGACCAGATACGCAGTATTTT,CASSQDFRGQGGPDTQYF
TRBJ1-2,TRBD1,-,TRBV5-1,TGCGCCAGCAGCTTCGGGACAGGGGGTGGCTACACCTTC,CASSFGTGGGYTF
TRBJ1-4,-,few,TRBV11-3,TGTGCCAGCAGCCAATATGGGAGTAATGAAAAACTGTTTTTT,CASSQYGSNEKLFF
TRBJ1-3,-,-,TRBV2,TGTGCCAGCAGTGAAGCCGGGACACAGACAAATTTT,CASSEAGTQTNF
TRBJ1-2,-,-,TRBV7-2,TGTGCCAGCAGCCAGTCGAACTATGGCTACACCTTC,CASSQSNYGYTF
TRBJ1-3,TRBD1,-,TRBV7-9,TGTGCCAGCAGCCGGACAGGGGAGGCTTTTAGTGGGGGAAACACCATATATTTT,CASSRTGEAFSGGNTIYF
TRBJ1-5,TRBD1,-,TRBV28,TGTGCCAGCACCCCCTTGAGACAGGGGAATCAGCCCCAGCATTTT,CASTPLRQGNQPQHF
TRBJ1-6,-,-,TRBV6-5,TGTGCCAGCAGTTACTCGAGGGGGAAAGGCTCACCCCTCCACTTT,CASSYSRGKGSPLHF
TRBJ2-7,TRBD1,-,TRBV7-9,TGTGCCAGCACCCCCTCGGGGAACAGGGGGTACGAGCAGTACTTC,CASTPSGNRGYEQYF
TRBJ2-2,TRBD2,-,TRBV7-3,TGTGCCAGCAGCCTTAGCGGGGGCGATGGCACCGGGGAGCTGTTTTTT,CASSLSGGDGTGELFF
TRBJ2-7,TRBD2,-,TRBV7-2,TGTGCCAGCAGCTTATTGGGTAGCGGGAGCTCCTACGAGCAGTACTTC,CASSLLGSGSSYEQYF
TRBJ2-7,-,-,TRBV19,TGTGCCAGTAGTACCATAGGGGGGGGGCCCTACGAGCAGTACTTC,CASSTIGGGPYEQYF
TRBJ2-1,-,-,TRBV4-3,TGCGCCAGCAGCCAAGTTGTGGACAGCGAGCAGTTCTTC,CASSQVVDSEQFF
TRBJ2-3,-,-,TRBV5-1,TGCGCCAGCAGCTTAGCTCTTAGGGGGAGAAGAGATACGCAGTATTTT,CASSLALRGRRDTQYF
TRBJ2-5,TRBD2,-,TRBV5-1,TGCGCCAGCAGCTTGGGTCCTAGCGGGGGCGAGACCCAGTACTTC,CASSLGPSGGETQYF
TRBJ1-5,TRBD1,-,TRBV10-3,TGTGCCATCAGTGAGTCGAGGGACAGAGTAGATCAGCCCCAGCATTTT,CAISESRDRVDQPQHF
TRBJ2-7,-,-,TRBV11-3,TGTGCCAGCAGCGTCCCCGGACAGTTCTACGAGCAGTACTTC,CASSVPGQFYEQYF
TRBJ2-5,TRBD1,-,TRBV5-4,TGTGCCAGCAGCCTCCGGACAGGACAAGAGACCCAGTACTTC,CASSLRTGQETQYF
TRBJ2-1,-,once,TRBV12-2,TGTGCAAGTCGCTTCCTTAGCGGGATCCCCTACAATGAGCAGTTCTTC,CASRFLSGIPYNEQFF
TRBJ2-3,TRBD2,-,TRBV11-3,TGTGCCAGCAGCGTTATAGCGGGAGGGCCGTGGGATACGCAGTATTTT,CASSVIAGGPWDTQYF
TRBJ2-1,TRBD1,-,TRBV5-1,TGCGCCAGCAGCCCAAGAGCGGGACAGGGGTACAATGAGCAGTTCTTC,CASSPRAGQGYNEQFF
TRBJ2-3,TRBD2,-,TRBV29-1,TGCAGCGTTGAAGGTGGGCTAGCGGGGGGACTTGATACGCAGTATTTT,CSVEGGLAGGLDTQYF
TRBJ2-5,-,-,TRBV5-1,TGCGCCAGCAGCTTGGGGACTACCCTCCAAGAGACCCAGTACTTC,CASSLGTTLQETQYF
TRBJ2-7,-,-,TRBV15,TGTGCCACCAGCAGCCATTTATCGGCCGGGGAAGGGCAGTACTTC,CATSSHLSAGEGQYF
TRBJ1-4,TRBD1,-,TRBV4-1,TGCGCCAGCAGCCTGCGACAAAGGACAGGAGGAGGAACTAATGAAAAACTGTTTTTT,CASSLRQRTGGGTNEKLFF
TRBJ2-7,-,-,TRBV19,TGTGCCAGTAGTATAGGTTTCTCGCACAGACGCGCCTACGAGCAGTACTTC,CASSIGFSHRRAYEQYF
TRBJ2-3,-,-,TRBV27,TGTGCCAGCAGTTCCTATACAGATACGCAGTATTTT,CASSSYTDTQYF
TRBJ1-5,-,-,TRBV25-1,TGTGCCAGCAGATCCGCAGGGTCCAATCAGCCCCAGCATTTT,CASRSAGSNQPQHF
TRBJ1-1,-,once,TRBV6-1,TGTGCCAGCAGTGCAGGGCCCGCCGGCAGGTTT,CASSAGPAGRF
TRBJ2-6,-,-,TRBV11-2,TGTGCCAGCAGCCTCTTTCCACCGAGGGCAACCGGGGCCAACGTCCTGACTTTC,CASSLFPPRATGANVLTF
TRBJ2-7,TRBD2,-,TRBV5-6,TGTGCCAGCAGCCCCCTAGCGGGTAGCTCCTACGAGCAGTACTTC,CASSPLAGSSYEQYF
TRBJ1-1,-,-,TRBV9,TGTGCCAGCAGCCTGGGTGTAGGGAGGGACACTGAAGCTTTCTTT,CASSLGVGRDTEAFF
TRBJ1-2,-,-,TRBV7-2,TGTGCCAGCAGCTTAGGAAGGGGTAACTATGGCTACACCTTC,CASSLGRGNYGYTF
TRBJ1-5,-,-,TRBV19,TGTGCCAGTAGTATCGGACAGCCACAGGGACAGCCCCAGCATTTT,CASSIGQPQGQPQHF
TRBJ1-3,-,-,TRBV5-1,TGCGCCAGCAGCTTGGTGGCCAGCTCTGGAAACACCATATATTTT,CASSLVASSGNTIYF
TRBJ1-1,TRBD1,-,TRBV5-1,TGCGCCAGCAGCTCCCCCTTGTGGACAGGGAAGACTGAAGCTTTCTTT,CASSSPLWTGKTEAFF
TRBJ2-2,TRBD2,-,TRBV19,TGTGCCAGTCGATTTAGCGGGAGGGCCGCGAACACCGGGGAGCTGTTTTTT,CASRFSGRAANTGELFF
TRBJ2-3,TRBD2,-,TRBV7-2,TGTGCCAGCAGCTTCTGGTGGGTCGGGGGGGCCACAGATACGCAGTATTTT,CASSFWWVGGATDTQYF
TRBJ2-1,TRBD2,-,TRBV18,TGTGCCAGCTCACCACCTTCTAGCGGAGGGATACAGTTCTTC,CASSPPSSGGIQFF
TRBJ2-5,TRBD2,once,TRBV11-3,TGTGCCAGCAGCCAGGGACTAGCGGGAGGAGAGACCCAGTACTTC,CASSQGLAGGETQYF